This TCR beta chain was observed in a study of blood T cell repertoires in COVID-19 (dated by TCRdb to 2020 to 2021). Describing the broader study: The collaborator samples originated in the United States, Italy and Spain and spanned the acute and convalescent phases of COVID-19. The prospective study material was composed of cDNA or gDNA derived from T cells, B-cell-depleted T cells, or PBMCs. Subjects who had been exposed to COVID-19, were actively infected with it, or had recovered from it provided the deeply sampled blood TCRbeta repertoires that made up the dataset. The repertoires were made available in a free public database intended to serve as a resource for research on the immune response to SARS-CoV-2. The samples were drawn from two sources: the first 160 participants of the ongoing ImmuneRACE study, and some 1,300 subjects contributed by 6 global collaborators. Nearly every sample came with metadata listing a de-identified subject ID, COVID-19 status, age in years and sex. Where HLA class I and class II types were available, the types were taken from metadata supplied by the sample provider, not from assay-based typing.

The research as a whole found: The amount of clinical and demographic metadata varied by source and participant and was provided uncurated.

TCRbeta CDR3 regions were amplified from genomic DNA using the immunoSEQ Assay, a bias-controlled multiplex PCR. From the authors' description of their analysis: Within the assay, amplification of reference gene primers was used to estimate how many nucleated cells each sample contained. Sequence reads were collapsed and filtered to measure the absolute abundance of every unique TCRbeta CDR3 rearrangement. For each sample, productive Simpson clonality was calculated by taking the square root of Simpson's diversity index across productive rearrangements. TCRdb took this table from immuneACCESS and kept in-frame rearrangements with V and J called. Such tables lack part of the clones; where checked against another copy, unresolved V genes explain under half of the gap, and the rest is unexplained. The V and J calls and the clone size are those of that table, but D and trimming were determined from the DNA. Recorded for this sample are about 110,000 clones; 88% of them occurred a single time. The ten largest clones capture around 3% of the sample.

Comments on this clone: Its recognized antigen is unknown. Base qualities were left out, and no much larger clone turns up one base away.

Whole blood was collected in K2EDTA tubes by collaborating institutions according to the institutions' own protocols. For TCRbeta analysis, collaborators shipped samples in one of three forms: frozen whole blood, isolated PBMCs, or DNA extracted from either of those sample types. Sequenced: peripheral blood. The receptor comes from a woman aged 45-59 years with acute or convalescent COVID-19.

The bases are TGTGCCAGCAGCTCCCGACAGGGACTAGCGGGAGTTTCCTCTGGGGCCAACGTCCTGACTTTC. Its protein reads: CASSSRQGLAGVSSGANVLTF. The sequence joins TRBV14 to TRBJ2-6, with TRBD2 matching 14 junction bases. The germline V gene gives CDR1 as SGHDN and CDR2 as FVKESK. The CDR3 starts with the cysteine, ends with the phenylalanine, and has 21 residues. The sequence is cut down to CDR3 DNA, 63 bases in frame from base 1. The V end gives up 5 bases and the J end 0 bases, leaving 12 bases in the junction not matched to a gene.